Sequencing of this T cell receptor beta chain was carried out in a study of shared clonotypes between healthy human individuals. Study overall: Donor ages ranged 18 to 49 years: a couple of women, a few men. Each donor's CD8 memory used one plate, CD8 naive two, each CD4 subset three. Study-wide results and limits: On the whole, naive subsets had larger estimated richness than memory subsets had.

For this clone: The antigen remains unidentified.

J was trimmed by 4 bases and V by 4 bases; bases with no gene match: 10. Germline V gives CDR1 SGDLS, CDR2 YYNGEE. This CDR3 contains 15 residues. As defined, naive CD8 cells were CD45RO-negative and positively selected for CCR7, with terminally differentiated effector memory CD45RA+ cells excluded. TCRdb's table, derived via immunoSEQ multiplex PCR, lists solely in-frame clones and lacks some. The sample carries about 2.2 million clones, approximately 92% recorded once. The sequencing sample was made of naive CD8+ T cells from PBMCs. The sequence came from a man aged 18 to 29 in good health. Some clones in this sample may be carry-over from other donors' samples. The rearrangement links TRBV9 to TRBJ2-7; 8 bases are a match to TRBD1. CDR3 DNA: TGTGCCAGCAGCCCAGAACAGGGGGACGGGTACGAGCAGTACTTC. This gives the protein CASSPEQGDGYEQYF. Combining the CDR3 with reference TRBV9 and TRBJ2-7 gives the whole variable domain DSGVTQTPKHLITATGQRVTLRCSPRSGDLSVYWYQQSLDQGLQFLIQYYNGEERAKGNILERFSAQQFPDLHSELNLSSLELGDSALYFCASSPEQGDGYEQYFGPGTRLTVT.